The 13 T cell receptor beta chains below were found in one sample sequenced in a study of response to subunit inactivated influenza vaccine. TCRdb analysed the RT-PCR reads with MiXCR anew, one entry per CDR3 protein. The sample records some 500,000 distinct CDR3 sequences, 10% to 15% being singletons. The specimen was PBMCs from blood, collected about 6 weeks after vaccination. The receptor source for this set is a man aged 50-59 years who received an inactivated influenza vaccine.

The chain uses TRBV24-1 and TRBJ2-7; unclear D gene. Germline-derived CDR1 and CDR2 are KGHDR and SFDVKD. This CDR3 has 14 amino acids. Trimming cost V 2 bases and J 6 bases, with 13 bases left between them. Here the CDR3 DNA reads TGTGCCACCAGTGATTCTCTTGTAGGCTCCGAGCAGTACTTC. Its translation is CATSDSLVGSEQYF.

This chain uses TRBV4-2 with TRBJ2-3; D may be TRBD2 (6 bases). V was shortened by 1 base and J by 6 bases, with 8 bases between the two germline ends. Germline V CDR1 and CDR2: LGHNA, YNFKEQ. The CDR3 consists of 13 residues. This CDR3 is CASSQGEADTQYF. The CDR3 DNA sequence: TGTGCCAGCAGCCAAGGGGAGGCGGATACGCAGTATTTT.

CDR3 amino acids: CASSLIPSVTPDTQYF. In DNA form, the CDR3 reads TGCGCCAGCAGCTTGATCCCGAGTGTGACACCAGATACGCAGTATTTT. The rearrangement links TRBV5-1 to TRBJ2-3; D unclear. The CDR3 has 16 residues. Germline CDR1 and CDR2: SGHRS and YFSETQ. The V end lost 1 base, the J end lost 4 bases, and 16 bases lay between the germline ends.

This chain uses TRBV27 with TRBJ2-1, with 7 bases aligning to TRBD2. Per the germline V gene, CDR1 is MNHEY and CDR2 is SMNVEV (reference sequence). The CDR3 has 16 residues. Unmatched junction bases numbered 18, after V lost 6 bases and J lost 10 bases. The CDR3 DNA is TGTGCCAGCAGCCGGGACTACCTCTCCCACAATGAAGAGCAGTTCTTC. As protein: CASSRDYLSHNEEQFF.

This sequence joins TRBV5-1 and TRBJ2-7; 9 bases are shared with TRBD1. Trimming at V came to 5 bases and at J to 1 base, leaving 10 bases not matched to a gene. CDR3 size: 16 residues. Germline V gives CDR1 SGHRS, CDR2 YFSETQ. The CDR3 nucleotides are TGCGCCAGCAGGAACTTTGGGGGACAGGGTTCCTACGAGCAGTACTTC. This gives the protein CASRNFGGQGSYEQYF.

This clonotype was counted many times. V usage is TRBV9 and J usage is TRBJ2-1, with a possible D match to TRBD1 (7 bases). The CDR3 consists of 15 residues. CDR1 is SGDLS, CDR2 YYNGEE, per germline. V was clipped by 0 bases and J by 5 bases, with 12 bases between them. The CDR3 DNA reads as TGTGCCAGCAGCGTAGGGTCAGGGGGGAACAATGAGCAGTTCTTC. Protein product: CASSVGSGGNNEQFF.

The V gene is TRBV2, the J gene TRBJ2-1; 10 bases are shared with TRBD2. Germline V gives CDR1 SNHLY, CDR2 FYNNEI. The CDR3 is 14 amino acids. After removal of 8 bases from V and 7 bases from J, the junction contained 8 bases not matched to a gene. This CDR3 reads CASLGLAELNEQFF. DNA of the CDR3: TGTGCCAGCCTCGGACTAGCGGAACTGAATGAGCAGTTCTTC.

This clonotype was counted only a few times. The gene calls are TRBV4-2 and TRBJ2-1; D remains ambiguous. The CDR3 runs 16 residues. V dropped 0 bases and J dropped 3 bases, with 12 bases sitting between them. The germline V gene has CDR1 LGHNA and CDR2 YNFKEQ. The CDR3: CASSQDGEGRYNEQFF. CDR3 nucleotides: TGTGCCAGCAGCCAAGATGGGGAAGGCCGCTACAATGAGCAGTTCTTC.

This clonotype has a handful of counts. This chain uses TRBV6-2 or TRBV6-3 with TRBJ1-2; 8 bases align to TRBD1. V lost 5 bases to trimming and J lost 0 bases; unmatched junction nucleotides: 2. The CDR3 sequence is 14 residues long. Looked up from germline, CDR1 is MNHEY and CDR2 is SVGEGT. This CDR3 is CASSGQGANYGYTF. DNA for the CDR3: TGTGCCAGCAGTGGACAGGGAGCTAACTATGGCTACACCTTC.

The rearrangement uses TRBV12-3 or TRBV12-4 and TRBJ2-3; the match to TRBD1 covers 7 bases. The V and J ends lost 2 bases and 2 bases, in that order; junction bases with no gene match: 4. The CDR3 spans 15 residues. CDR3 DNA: TGTGCCAGCAGTTTACTGGGACAGTTCACAGATACGCAGTATTTT. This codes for CASSLLGQFTDTQYF.

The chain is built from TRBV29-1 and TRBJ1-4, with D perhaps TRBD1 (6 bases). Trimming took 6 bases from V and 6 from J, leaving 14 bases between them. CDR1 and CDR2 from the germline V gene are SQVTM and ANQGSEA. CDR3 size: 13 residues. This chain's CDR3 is CSVGDTNDEKLFF. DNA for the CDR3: TGCAGCGTCGGGGACACCAATGATGAAAAACTGTTTTTT.

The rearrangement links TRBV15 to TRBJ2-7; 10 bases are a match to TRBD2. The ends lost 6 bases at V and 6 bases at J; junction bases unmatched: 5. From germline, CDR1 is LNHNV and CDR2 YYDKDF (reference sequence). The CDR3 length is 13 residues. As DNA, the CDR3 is TGTGCCACCAGGTCTAGCGGGAGCGGCGAGCAGTACTTC. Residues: CATRSSGSGEQYF.

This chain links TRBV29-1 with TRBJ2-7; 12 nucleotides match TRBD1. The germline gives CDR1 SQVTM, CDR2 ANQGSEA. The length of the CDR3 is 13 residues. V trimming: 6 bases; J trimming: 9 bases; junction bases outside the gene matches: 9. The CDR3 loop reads CSVRDRGRLGQYF. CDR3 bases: TGCAGCGTCAGGGACAGGGGGCGGCTTGGGCAGTACTTC.